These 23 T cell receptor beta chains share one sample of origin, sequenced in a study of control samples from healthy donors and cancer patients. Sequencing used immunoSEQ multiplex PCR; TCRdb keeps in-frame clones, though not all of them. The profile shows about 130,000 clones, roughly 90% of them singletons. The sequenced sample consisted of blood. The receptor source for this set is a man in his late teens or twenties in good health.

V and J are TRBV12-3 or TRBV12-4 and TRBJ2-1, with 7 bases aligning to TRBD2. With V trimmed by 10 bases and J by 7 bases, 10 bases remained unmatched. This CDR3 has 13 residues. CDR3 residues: CATWSGMVNEQFF. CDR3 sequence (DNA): TGTGCCACTTGGAGCGGGATGGTTAATGAGCAGTTCTTC.

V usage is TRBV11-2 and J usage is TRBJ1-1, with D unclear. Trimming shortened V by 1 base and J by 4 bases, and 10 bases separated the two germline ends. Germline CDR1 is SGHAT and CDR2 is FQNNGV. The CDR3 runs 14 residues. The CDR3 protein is CASSLALIATEAFF. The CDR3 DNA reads TGTGCCAGCAGCTTAGCTCTAATAGCCACTGAAGCTTTCTTT.

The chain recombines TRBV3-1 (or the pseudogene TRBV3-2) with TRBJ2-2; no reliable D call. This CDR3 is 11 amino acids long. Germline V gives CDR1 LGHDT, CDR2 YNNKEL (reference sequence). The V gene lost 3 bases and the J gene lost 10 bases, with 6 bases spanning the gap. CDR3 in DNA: TGTGCCAGCAGCCACCTTTCGGAGCTGTTTTTT. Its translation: CASSHLSELFF.

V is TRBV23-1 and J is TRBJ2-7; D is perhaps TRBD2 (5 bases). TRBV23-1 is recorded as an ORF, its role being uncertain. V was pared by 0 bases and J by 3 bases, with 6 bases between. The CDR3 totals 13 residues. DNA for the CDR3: TGCGCCAGCAGTCAATCGGAGGACTACGAGCAGTACGTC. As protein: CASSQSEDYEQYV.

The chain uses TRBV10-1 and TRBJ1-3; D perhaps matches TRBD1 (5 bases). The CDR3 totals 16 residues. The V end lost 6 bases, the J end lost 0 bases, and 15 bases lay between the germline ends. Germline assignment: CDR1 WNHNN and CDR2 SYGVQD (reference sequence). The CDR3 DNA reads TGCGCCAGCAGCCACGGGAAGGGGCTCTCTGGAAACACCATATATTTT. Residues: CASSHGKGLSGNTIYF.

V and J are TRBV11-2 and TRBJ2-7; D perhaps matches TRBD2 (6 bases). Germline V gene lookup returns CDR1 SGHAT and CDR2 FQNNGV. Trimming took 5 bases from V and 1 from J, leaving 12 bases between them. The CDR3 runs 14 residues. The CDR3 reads CASSPRLGSYEQYF. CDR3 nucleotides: TGTGCCAGCAGCCCAAGACTAGGTTCCTACGAGCAGTACTTC.

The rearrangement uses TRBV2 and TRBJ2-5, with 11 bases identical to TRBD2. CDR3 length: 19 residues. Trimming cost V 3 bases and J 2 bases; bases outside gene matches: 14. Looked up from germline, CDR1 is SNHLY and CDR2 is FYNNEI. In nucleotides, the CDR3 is TGTGCCAGCAGTGAGACTAGCGGGGTACTAACCTGGGGTCAAGAGACCCAGTACTTC. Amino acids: CASSETSGVLTWGQETQYF.

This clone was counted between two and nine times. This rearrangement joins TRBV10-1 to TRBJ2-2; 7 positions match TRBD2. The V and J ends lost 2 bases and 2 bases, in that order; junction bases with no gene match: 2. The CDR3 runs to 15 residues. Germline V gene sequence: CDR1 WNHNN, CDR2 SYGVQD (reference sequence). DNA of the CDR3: TGCGCCAGCAGTGAGCAGCGGGGTAACACCGGGGAGCTGTTTTTT. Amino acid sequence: CASSEQRGNTGELFF.

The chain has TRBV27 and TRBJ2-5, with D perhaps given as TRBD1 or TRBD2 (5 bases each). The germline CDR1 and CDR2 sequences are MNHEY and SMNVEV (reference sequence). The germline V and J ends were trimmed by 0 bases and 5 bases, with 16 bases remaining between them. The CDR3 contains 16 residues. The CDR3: CASSLSLGEWGETQYF. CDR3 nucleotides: TGTGCCAGCAGTTTATCCCTAGGGGAATGGGGGGAGACCCAGTACTTC.

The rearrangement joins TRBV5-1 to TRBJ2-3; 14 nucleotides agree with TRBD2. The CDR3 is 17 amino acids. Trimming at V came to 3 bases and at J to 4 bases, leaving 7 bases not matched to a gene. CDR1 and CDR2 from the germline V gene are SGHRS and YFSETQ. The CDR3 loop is CASSWIGTSGSADTQYF. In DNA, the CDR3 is TGCGCCAGCAGCTGGATTGGGACTAGCGGGAGTGCAGATACGCAGTATTTT.

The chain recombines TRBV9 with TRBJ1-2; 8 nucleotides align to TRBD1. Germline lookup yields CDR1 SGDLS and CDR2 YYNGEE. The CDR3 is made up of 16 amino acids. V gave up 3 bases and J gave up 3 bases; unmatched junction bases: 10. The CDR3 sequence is CASSGGSKDRDYGYTF. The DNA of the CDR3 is TGTGCCAGCAGCGGCGGGTCGAAGGACAGGGACTATGGCTACACCTTC.

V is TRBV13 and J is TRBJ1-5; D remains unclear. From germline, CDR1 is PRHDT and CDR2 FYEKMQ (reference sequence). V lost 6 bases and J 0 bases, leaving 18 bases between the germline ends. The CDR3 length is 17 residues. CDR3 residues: CASSSAALTVSNQPQHF. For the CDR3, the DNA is TGTGCCAGCAGTTCCGCCGCACTAACAGTTAGCAATCAGCCCCAGCATTTT.

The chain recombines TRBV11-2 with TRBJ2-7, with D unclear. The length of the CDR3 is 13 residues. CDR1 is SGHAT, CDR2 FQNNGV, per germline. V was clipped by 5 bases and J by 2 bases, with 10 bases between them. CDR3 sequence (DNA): TGTGCCAGCAGCGACCGGGCCACCTACGAGCAGTACGTC. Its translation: CASSDRATYEQYV.

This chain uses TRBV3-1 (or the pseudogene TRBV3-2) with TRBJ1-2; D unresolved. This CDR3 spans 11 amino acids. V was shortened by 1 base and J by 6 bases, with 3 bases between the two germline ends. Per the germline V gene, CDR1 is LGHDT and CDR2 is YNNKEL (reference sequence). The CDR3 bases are TGTGCCAGCAGCCAAGGAGATGGCTACACCTTC. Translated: CASSQGDGYTF.

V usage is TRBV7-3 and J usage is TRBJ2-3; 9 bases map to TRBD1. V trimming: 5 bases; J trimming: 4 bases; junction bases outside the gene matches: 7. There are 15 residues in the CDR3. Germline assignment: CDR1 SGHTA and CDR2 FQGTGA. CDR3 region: CASSDTGGYSDTQYF. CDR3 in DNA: TGTGCCAGCAGCGACACAGGGGGCTACTCAGATACGCAGTATTTT.

CDR3 nucleotides: TGTGCCAGCAGCTTAGTTTCCCGAAACTCCTACAATGAGCAGTTCTTC. Translation: CASSLVSRNSYNEQFF. The chain joins TRBV7-6 to TRBJ2-1; D unclear. V lost 1 base and J 0 bases, leaving 10 bases between the germline ends. The CDR3 has 16 amino acids. Germline-derived CDR1 and CDR2 are SGHVS and FNYEAQ.

CDR3 nucleotide sequence: TGTGCCAGCAGCGTTGCCAGCTCTGGAAACACCATATATTTT. It is translated as CASSVASSGNTIYF. J is TRBJ1-3 and V is TRBV9; D gene uncertain. The V and J ends lost 2 bases and 0 bases respectively, with 6 bases between them. CDR1 is SGDLS and CDR2 is YYNGEE in the germline V gene. The CDR3 has 14 residues.

Here the CDR3 reads CASTAPSRNNEQFF. The CDR3 DNA reads TGTGCCAGCACCGCCCCGAGTAGAAACAATGAGCAGTTCTTC. The chain links TRBV6-5 to TRBJ2-1; D is unclear. CDR1 is MNHEY, CDR2 SVGAGI, per germline. The V end was cut by 7 bases, the J end by 5 bases, with 15 bases between. The CDR3 is made up of 14 amino acids.

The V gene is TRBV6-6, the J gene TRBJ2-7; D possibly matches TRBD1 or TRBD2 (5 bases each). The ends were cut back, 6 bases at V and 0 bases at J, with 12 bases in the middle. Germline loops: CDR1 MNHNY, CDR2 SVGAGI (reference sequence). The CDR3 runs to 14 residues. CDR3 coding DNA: TGTGCCAGCAGGGAACTAGGGGACTCCTACGAGCAGTACGTC. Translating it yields CASRELGDSYEQYV.

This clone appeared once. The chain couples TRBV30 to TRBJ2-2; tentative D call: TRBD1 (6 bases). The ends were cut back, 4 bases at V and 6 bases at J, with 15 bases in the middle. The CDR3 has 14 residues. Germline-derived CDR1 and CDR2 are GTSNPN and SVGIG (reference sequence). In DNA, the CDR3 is TGTGCCTGGAAGTGGGGGCCTCTGTCCGGGGAGCTGTTTTTT. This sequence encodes CAWKWGPLSGELFF.

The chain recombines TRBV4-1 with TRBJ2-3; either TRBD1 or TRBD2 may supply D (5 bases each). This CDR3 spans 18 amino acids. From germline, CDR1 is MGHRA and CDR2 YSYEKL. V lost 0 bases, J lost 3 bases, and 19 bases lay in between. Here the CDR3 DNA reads TGCGCCAGCAGCCAAGACCCCCTTCGGGGCGCCTCAACAGATACGCAGTATTTT. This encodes CASSQDPLRGASTDTQYF.

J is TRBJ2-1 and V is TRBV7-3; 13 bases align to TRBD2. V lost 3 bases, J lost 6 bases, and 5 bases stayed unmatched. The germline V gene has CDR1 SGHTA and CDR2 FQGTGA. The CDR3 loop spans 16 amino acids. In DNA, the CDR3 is TGTGCCAGCAGCTTCTTGACTAGCGGGGGGCCCAATGAGCAGTTCTTC. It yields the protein CASSFLTSGGPNEQFF.

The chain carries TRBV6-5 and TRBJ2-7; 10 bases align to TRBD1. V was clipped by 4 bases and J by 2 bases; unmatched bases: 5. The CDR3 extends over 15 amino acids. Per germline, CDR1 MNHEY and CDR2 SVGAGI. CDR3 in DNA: TGTGCCAGCAGTTTAGAGGGACAGGGGACCTACGAGCAGTACTTC. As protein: CASSLEGQGTYEQYF.